This T cell receptor beta chain was sequenced for a study of cytomegalovirus exposure and HLA in healthy donors. Healthy bone marrow donors made up the cohort. V was pared by 6 bases and J by 1 base, with 4 bases of the junction left unmatched. Germline lookup yields CDR1 MNHEY and CDR2 SVGAGI. The CDR3 has 14 amino acids. 60 Vbeta and 13 Jbeta primers were used in PCR. Profiled with immunoSEQ multiplex PCR; TCRdb holds only in-frame clones, not every one. This table holds some 140,000 clones, 60% to 80% found once. The sequence was collected from a male donor in good health and CMV-seronegative. Sequenced sample: PBMCs. The chain has TRBV6-5 and TRBJ2-5, with 8 nucleotides matching TRBD1. CDR3 nucleotide sequence: TGTGCCAGCAGCAGGACAGGGACCCAAGAGACCCAGTACTTC. Amino acid sequence: CASSRTGTQETQYF.